This T cell receptor beta chain derives from a study of blood T cells in healthy people across ages. CDR3 length equals 13 residues. With 7 bases clipped from V and 0 bases from J, the junction kept 4 bases outside the gene matches. Germline V gives CDR1 DFQATT, CDR2 SNEGSKA (reference sequence). It was with a sample-barcoded 5' primer and a J-beta primer mix that a second PCR of roughly 6 to 12 cycles was run. All cDNA molecules were each tagged by a template-switch adaptor with 12 random nucleotides. Every individual sample yielded 3 million or more paired-end reads (each containing CDR3). TCRdb reanalysed the 5' RACE reads using MiXCR and keeps one entry per CDR3 protein. Of hundreds of thousands of distinct CDR3 sequences listed, roughly 49% were seen once; the top ten hold 30% to 35%. Donor samples were obtained from healthy Caucasian individuals from Russia, aged about 6 to 90. This clonotype was counted a few times.

Sequencing was done on a sample of blood. The sequence was collected from a woman aged 60 to 75 in good health. The chain combines TRBV20-1 with TRBJ2-3; 7 bases match TRBD2. DNA of the CDR3: TGCAGTGGTTTTAGCGGGAGCACAGATACGCAGTATTTT. This gives the protein CSGFSGSTDTQYF.